The sequence of this T cell receptor beta chain was determined in a study of blood T cell repertoires in COVID-19. On the study more broadly: Acute and convalescent COVID-19 samples came from the United States, Italy and Spain.

Germline V gene sequence: CDR1 SGHRS, CDR2 YFSETQ. V lost 4 bases, J lost 1 base, and 6 bases stayed unmatched. The CDR3 totals 16 residues. Per the authors' pipeline: Counts of nucleated cells, estimated from reference gene primer amplification, were obtained. TCRdb's table, derived via immunoSEQ multiplex PCR, lists solely in-frame clones and lacks some. D and trimming come from the DNA, and the V and J calls and clone size come from that table. Among 200,000 to 250,000 clones listed, around 86% were seen once. Participants came from some 23 US areas, aged about 18 to 95 years. Donors were grouped by their self-reported clinical history.

The V call is TRBV5-1, the J call TRBJ2-1, with 9 bases fitting TRBD1. The sequenced sample consisted of PBMCs or T cells enriched from blood (not recorded which). The sequence was collected from a woman aged 45-65 years with acute COVID-19. The CDR3 sequence: CASSQTGGASYNEQFF. The CDR3 region has the DNA TGCGCCAGCAGCCAAACAGGGGGCGCGTCCTACAATGAGCAGTTCTTC. Based on the CDR3 plus reference TRBV5-1 and TRBJ2-1, the full variable domain is KAGVTQTPRYLIKTRGQQVTLSCSPISGHRSVSWYQQTPGQGLQFLFEYFSETQRNKGNFPGRFSGRQFSNSRSEMNVSTLELGDSALYLCASSQTGGASYNEQFFGPGTRLTVL.